The 6 T cell receptor beta chains below were found in one sample sequenced in a study of cytomegalovirus exposure and HLA in healthy donors. A multiplex PCR was run with 60 Vbeta primers and 13 Jbeta primers. Measured with immunoSEQ multiplex PCR; TCRdb has only the in-frame clones, and not every one. The sample records 220,000 or so clones, approximately 82% being singletons. The sequencing input was PBMCs. These receptors originate from a male donor in good health and CMV-seronegative.

This clone was detected only once. The V and J genes are TRBV27 and TRBJ2-7; 10 bases map to TRBD1. In germline, CDR1 is MNHEY, CDR2 SMNVEV (reference sequence). V dropped 10 bases and J dropped 3; count of bases not matched to a gene: 3. The CDR3 has 12 amino acids. CDR3 DNA sequence: TGTGCCACCGGGGACAGGGGCTACGAGCAGTACTTC. It is translated as CATGDRGYEQYF.

This rearrangement joins TRBV6-5 to TRBJ2-1, with D perhaps matching TRBD1 (5 bases). V was trimmed by 2 bases and J by 6 bases, leaving 8 bases between them. Germline V lookup: CDR1 MNHEY, CDR2 SVGAGI. The CDR3 length is 13 residues. CDR3 nucleotide sequence: TGTGCCAGCAGTTACGGGGCCCCCAATGAGCAGTTCTTC. Translating gives CASSYGAPNEQFF.

This clone has a single count. The chain is built from TRBV18 and TRBJ1-5; TRBD1 might be the D (5 bases). The CDR3 totals 15 residues. Trimming cost V 2 bases and J 2 bases, with 10 bases left between them. Germline CDR1 is KGHSH and CDR2 is LQKENI. CDR3 region: CASSPSGRGNQPQHF. The CDR3 nucleotides read TGTGCCAGCTCACCATCAGGGAGGGGCAATCAGCCCCAGCATTTT.

V gene TRBV29-1 combines with J gene TRBJ2-3, with 8 bases fitting TRBD2. CDR1 is SQVTM and CDR2 is ANQGSEA in the germline V gene. CDR3 length: 15 residues. The CDR3 spells CSFGASSGSTDTQYF. CDR3 coding DNA: TGCAGTTTCGGGGCGTCTAGCGGGAGCACAGATACGCAGTATTTT.

The chain joins TRBV19 to TRBJ2-2; TRBD1 is a possible D gene (6 bases). The V gene's germline CDR1 is LNHDA and CDR2 SQIVND (reference sequence). Trimming took off 6 bases at V and 0 bases at J, with 14 bases between the two ends. The CDR3 spans 16 residues. The CDR3 coding sequence is TGTGCCAGTAGCCTGATACAGGGCGCGAACACCGGGGAGCTGTTTTTT. Protein product: CASSLIQGANTGELFF.

This chain links TRBV30 with TRBJ1-2, with unresolved D. The CDR3 consists of 12 residues. Germline CDR1 is GTSNPN and CDR2 is SVGIG (reference sequence). Trimming stripped 1 base from V and 4 bases from J, with 7 bases between. DNA for the CDR3: TGTGCCTGGAGTGGAGGTTCCTATGGCTACACCTTC. Translation gives CAWSGGSYGYTF.